This TCR beta chain was observed in a study of blood T cell repertoires in COVID-19. Measured with immunoSEQ multiplex PCR; TCRdb has only the in-frame clones, and not every one. The table lists 70,000 to 80,000 clones, more than 80% of them singletons. The sequencing sample was made of peripheral blood. This clonotype originated in an elderly woman with active or convalescent COVID-19.

The CDR3 region is CASSPIGGSITEAFF. CDR3 sequence (DNA): TGTGCCAGCAGCCCCATAGGGGGCTCAATAACTGAAGCTTTCTTT. The rearrangement uses TRBV11-2 and TRBJ1-1; 7 bases are a match to TRBD1. There are 15 residues in the CDR3. J lost 5 bases, V lost 5 bases, and 11 bases had no gene match. Germline V gives CDR1 SGHAT, CDR2 FQNNGV.